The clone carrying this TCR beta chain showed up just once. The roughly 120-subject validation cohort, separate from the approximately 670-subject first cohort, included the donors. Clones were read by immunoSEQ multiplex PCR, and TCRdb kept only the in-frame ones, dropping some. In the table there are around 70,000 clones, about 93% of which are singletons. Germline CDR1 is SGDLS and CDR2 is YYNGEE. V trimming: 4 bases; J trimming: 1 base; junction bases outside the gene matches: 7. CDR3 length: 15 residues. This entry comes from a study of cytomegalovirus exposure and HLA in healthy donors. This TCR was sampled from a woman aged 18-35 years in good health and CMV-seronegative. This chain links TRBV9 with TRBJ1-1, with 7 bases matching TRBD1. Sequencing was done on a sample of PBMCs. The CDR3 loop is CASSFFRDRNTEAFF. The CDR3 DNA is TGTGCCAGCAGCTTTTTCCGGGACAGGAACACTGAAGCTTTCTTT.